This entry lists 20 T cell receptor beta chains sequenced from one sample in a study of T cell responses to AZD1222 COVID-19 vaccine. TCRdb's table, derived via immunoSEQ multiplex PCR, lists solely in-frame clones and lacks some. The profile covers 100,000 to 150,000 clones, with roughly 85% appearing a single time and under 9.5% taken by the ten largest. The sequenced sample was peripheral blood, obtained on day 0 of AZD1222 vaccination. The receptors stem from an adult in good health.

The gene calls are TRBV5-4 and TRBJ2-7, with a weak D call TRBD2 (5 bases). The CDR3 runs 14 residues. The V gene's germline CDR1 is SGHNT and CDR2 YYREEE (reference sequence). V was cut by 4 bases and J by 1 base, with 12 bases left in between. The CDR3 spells CASSQTGSSYEQYF. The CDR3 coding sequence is TGTGCCAGCAGCCAAACGGGGAGTTCCTACGAGCAGTACTTC.

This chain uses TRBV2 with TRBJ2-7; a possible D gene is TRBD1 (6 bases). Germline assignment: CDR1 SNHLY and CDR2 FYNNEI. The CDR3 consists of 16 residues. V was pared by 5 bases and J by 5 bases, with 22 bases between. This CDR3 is CASSRAQGSIYHEQYF. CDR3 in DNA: TGTGCCAGCAGTCGAGCTCAGGGGTCCATATATCACGAGCAGTACTTC.

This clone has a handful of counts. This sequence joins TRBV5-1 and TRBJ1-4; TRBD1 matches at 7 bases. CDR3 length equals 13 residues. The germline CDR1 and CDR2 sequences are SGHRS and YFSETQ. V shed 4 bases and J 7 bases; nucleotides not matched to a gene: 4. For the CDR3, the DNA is TGCGCCAGCAGCGACGGGACAGTTGAAAAACTGTTTTTT. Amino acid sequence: CASSDGTVEKLFF.

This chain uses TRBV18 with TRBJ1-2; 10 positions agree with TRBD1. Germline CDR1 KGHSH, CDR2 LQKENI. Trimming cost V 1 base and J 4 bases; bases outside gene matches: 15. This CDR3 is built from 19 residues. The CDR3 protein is CASSPQLSGTGVGFYGYTF. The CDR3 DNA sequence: TGTGCCAGCTCACCACAGCTCTCCGGGACAGGGGTCGGGTTCTATGGCTACACCTTC.

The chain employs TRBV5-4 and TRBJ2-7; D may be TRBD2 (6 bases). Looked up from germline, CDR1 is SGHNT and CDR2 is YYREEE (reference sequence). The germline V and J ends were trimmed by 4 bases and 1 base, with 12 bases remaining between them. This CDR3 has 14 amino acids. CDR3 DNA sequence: TGTGCCAGCAGCCTCGGGGGACTTTCCTACGAGCAGTACTTC. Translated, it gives CASSLGGLSYEQYF.

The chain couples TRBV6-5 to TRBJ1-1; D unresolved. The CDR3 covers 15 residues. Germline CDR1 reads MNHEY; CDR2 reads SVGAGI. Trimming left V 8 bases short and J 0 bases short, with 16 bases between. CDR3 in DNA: TGTGCCAGCCGGGGTCGTTTCGCGGTGAACACTGAAGCTTTCTTT. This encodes CASRGRFAVNTEAFF.

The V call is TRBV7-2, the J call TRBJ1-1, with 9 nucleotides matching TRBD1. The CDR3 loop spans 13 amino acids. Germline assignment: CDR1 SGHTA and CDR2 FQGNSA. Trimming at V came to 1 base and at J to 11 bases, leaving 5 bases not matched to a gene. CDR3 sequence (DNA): TGTGCCAGCAGCTTAGTCGGGACAGGGCATGCTTTCTTT. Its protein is CASSLVGTGHAFF.

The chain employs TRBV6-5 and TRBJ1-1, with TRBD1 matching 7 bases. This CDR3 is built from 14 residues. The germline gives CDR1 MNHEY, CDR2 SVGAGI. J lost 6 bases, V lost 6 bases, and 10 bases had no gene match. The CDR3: CASRRQGLKSEAFF. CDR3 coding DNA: TGTGCCAGCAGAAGACAGGGATTGAAGTCTGAAGCTTTCTTT.

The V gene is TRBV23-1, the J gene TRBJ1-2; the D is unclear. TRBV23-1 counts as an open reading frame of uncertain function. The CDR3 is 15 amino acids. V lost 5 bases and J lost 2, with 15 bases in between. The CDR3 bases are TGCGCCAGCAGTTTTGGTAGGCTTCGAAACTATGGCTACACCTTC. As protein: CASSFGRLRNYGYTF.

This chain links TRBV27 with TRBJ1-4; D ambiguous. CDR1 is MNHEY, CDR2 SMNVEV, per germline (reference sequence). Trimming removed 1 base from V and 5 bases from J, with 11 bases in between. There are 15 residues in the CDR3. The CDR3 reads CASSLWAGRNEKLFF. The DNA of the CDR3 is TGTGCCAGCAGTTTATGGGCCGGACGGAATGAAAAACTGTTTTTT.

The CDR3 DNA reads TGTGCCAGCAGCTCCTCTTTTGCTGGACGCACGTCGATTGGCTACACCTTC. The encoded protein is CASSSSFAGRTSIGYTF. The J gene is TRBJ1-2, the V gene TRBV5-4; no reliable D call. Germline assignment: CDR1 SGHNT and CDR2 YYREEE (reference sequence). This CDR3 spans 17 amino acids. V lost 3 bases and J lost 7, with 25 bases in between.

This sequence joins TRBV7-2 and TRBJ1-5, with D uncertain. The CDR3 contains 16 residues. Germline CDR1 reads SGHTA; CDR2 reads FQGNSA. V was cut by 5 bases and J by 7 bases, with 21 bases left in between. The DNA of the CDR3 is TGTGCCAGCAGCCCAACCACATCAGTTCGAAGGCAGCCCCAGCATTTT. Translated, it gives CASSPTTSVRRQPQHF.

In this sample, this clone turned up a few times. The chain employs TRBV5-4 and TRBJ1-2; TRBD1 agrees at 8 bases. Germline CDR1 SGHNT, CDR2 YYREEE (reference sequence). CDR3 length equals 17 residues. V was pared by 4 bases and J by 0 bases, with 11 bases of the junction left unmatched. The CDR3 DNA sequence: TGTGCCAGCAGCCCAGGACAGGGAGGCCGTACTAACTATGGCTACACCTTC. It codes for CASSPGQGGRTNYGYTF.

The CDR3 nucleotides are TGTGCCAGCACCAGTACCCTGGGACACGGGCAAAATTTGTATGGCTACACCTTC. Amino acid sequence: CASTSTLGHGQNLYGYTF. This rearrangement joins TRBV3-1 (or the pseudogene TRBV3-2) to TRBJ1-2; maybe TRBD1 (6 bases). V was pared by 7 bases and J by 5 bases, with 29 bases between. Germline loops: CDR1 LGHDT, CDR2 YNNKEL (reference sequence). The CDR3 is made up of 18 amino acids.

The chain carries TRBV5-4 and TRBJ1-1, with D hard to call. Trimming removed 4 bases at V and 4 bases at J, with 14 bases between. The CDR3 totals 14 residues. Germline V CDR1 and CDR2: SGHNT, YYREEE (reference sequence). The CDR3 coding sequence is TGTGCCAGCAGCGGAAGGACCTCGGCCACTGAAGCTTTCTTT. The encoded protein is CASSGRTSATEAFF.

This chain's CDR3 is CASSRNQGFEQFF. CDR3 DNA: TGTGCCAGCAGCAGGAACCAGGGGTTTGAGCAGTTCTTC. The chain is built from TRBV9 and TRBJ2-1, with D possibly being TRBD1 (6 bases). The CDR3 is 13 amino acids. Trimming took 4 bases from V and 9 from J, leaving 14 bases between them. The germline CDR1 and CDR2 sequences are SGDLS and YYNGEE.

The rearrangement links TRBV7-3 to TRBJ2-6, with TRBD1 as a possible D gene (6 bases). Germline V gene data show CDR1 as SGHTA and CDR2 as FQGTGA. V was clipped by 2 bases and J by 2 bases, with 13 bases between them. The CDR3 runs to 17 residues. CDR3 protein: CASSLDRPLPGANVLTF. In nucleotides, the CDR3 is TGTGCCAGCAGCTTAGACAGGCCCCTCCCTGGGGCCAACGTCCTGACTTTC.

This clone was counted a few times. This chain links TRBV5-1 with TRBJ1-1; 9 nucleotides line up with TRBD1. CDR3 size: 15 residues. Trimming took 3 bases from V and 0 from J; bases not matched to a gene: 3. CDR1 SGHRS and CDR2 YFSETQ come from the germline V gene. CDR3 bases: TGCGCCAGCAGCTCCAGGACAGGGGTGAACACTGAAGCTTTCTTT. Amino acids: CASSSRTGVNTEAFF.

CDR3 amino acids: CSVGDFGTGELFF. In nucleotides, the CDR3 is TGCAGCGTTGGAGATTTCGGGACCGGGGAGCTGTTTTTT. The chain recombines TRBV29-1 with TRBJ2-2; no clear D. There are 13 residues in the CDR3. Germline CDR1 reads SQVTM; CDR2 reads ANQGSEA. V was clipped by 4 bases and J by 5 bases, with 11 bases between them.

The DNA for the CDR3 is TGTGCCAGCAGCTTAGCCGGGACTGCACTTTACGAGCAGTACTTC. Protein product: CASSLAGTALYEQYF. V gene TRBV7-2 combines with J gene TRBJ2-7, with D perhaps TRBD2 (6 bases). V was shortened by 0 bases and J by 4 bases, with 13 bases between the two germline ends. Germline V lookup: CDR1 SGHTA, CDR2 FQGNSA. The CDR3 contains 15 residues.